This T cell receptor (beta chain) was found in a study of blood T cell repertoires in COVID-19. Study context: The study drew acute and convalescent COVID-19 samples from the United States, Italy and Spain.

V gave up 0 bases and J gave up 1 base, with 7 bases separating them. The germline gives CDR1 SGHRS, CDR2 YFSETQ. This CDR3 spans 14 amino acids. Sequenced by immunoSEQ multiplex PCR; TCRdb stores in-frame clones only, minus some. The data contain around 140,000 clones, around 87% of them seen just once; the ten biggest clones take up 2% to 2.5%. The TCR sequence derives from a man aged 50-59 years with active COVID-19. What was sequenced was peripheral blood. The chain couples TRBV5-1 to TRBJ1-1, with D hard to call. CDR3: CASSLDSSNTEAFF. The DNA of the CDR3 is TGCGCCAGCAGCTTGGATTCCTCGAACACTGAAGCTTTCTTT.